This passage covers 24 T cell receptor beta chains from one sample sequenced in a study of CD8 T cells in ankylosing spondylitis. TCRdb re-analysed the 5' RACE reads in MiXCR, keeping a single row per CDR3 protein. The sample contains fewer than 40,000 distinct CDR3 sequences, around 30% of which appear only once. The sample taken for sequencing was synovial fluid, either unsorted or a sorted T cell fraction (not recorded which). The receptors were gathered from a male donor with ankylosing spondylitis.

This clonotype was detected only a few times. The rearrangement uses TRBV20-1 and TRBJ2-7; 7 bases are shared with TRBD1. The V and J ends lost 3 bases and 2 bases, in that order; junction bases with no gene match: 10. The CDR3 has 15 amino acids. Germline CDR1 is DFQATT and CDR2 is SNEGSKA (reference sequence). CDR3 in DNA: TGCAGTGCTAGCTATCCGGAAGGGGGCGCCTACGAGCAGTACTTC. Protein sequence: CSASYPEGGAYEQYF.

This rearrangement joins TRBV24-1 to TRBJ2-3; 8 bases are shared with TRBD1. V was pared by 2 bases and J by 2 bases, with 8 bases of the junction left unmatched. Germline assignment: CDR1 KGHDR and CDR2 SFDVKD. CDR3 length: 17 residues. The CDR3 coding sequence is TGTGCCACCAGTGATTCCCAGGGGGCGATTCTCACAGATACGCAGTATTTT. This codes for CATSDSQGAILTDTQYF.

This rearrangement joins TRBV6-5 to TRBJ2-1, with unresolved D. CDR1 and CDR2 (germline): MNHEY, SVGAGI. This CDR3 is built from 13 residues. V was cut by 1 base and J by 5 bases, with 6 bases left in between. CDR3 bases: TGTGCCAGCAGTTACTTGGGCGACAATGAGCAGTTCTTC. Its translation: CASSYLGDNEQFF.

The CDR3 reads CASSYVGVPSASGIYNEQFF. The CDR3 nucleotides are TGTGCCAGCAGTTACGTTGGGGTGCCCTCGGCCAGCGGGATATACAATGAGCAGTTCTTC. This chain joins TRBV6-2 or TRBV6-3 and TRBJ2-1; 7 bases match TRBD2. CDR1 is MNHEY and CDR2 is SVGEGT in the germline V gene. This CDR3 contains 20 residues. V was pared by 2 bases and J by 4 bases, with 20 bases of the junction left unmatched.

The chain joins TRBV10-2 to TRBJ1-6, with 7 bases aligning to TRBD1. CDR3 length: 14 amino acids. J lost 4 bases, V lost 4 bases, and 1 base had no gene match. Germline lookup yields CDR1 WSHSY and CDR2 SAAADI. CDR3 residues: CASSAGQYNSPLHF. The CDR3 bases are TGCGCCAGCAGTGCGGGACAGTATAATTCACCCCTCCACTTT.

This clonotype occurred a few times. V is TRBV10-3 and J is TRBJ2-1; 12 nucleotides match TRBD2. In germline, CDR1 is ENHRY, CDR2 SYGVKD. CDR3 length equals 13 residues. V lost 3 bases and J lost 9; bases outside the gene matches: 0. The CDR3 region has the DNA TGTGCCATCAGTGAACTAGCGGGAGGTGAGCAGTTCTTC. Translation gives CAISELAGGEQFF.

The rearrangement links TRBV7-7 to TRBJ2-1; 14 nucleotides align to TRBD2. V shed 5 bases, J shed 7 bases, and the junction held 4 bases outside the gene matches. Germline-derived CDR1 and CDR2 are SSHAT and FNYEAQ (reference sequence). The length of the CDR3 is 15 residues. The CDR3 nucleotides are TGTGCCAGCAGCGCGGGACTAGCGGGGGTAAATGAGCAGTTCTTC. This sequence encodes CASSAGLAGVNEQFF.

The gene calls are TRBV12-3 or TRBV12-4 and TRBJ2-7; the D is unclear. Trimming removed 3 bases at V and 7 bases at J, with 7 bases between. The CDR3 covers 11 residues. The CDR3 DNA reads TGTGCCAGCAGTTTTGAAGGAGAGCAGTACTTC. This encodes CASSFEGEQYF.

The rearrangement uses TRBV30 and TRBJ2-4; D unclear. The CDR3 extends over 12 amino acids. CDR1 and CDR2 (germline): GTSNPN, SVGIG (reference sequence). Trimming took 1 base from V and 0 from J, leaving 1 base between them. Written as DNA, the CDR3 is TGTGCCTGGAGTGGAGCCAAAAACATTCAGTACTTC. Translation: CAWSGAKNIQYF.

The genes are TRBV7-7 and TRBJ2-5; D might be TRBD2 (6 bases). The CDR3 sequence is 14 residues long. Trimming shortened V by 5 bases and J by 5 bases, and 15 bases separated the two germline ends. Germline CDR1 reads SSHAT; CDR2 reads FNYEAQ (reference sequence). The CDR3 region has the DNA TGTGCCAGCAGCCCCAGACTAGGGTGGGAGACCCAGTACTTC. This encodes CASSPRLGWETQYF. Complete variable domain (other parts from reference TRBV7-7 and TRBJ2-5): GAGVSQSPRYKVTKRGQDVTLRCDPISSHATLYWYQQALGQGPEFLTYFNYEAQPDKSGLPSDRFSAERPEGSISTLTIQRTEQRDSAMYRCASSPRLGWETQYFGPGTRLLVL.

In DNA form, the CDR3 reads TGTGCCAGCTCACCACACATTACAGATACGCAGTATTTT. This sequence encodes CASSPHITDTQYF. The V and J genes are TRBV18 and TRBJ2-3, with D uncertain. The V and J ends lost 1 base and 3 bases respectively, with 5 bases between them. This CDR3 spans 13 amino acids. Germline loops: CDR1 KGHSH, CDR2 LQKENI.

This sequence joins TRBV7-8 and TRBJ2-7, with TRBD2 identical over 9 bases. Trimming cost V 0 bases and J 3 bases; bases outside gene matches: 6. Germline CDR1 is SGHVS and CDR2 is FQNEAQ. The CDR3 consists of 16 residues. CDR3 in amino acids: CASSLALAGMVYEQYF. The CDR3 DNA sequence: TGTGCCAGCAGCTTAGCGCTAGCGGGAATGGTCTACGAGCAGTACTTC.

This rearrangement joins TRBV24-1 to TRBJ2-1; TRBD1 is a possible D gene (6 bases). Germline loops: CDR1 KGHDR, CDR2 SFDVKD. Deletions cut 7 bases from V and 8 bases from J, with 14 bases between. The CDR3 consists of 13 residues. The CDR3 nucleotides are TGTGCCACCAGCTCAGACAGGTTGGATGAGCAGTTCTTC. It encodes CATSSDRLDEQFF.

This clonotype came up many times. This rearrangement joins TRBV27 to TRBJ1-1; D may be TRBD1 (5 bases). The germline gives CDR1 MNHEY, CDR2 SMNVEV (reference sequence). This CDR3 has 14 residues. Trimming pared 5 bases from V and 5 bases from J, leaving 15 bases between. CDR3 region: CASSQPGGGTEAFF. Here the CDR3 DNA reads TGTGCCAGCAGTCAACCCGGTGGGGGAACTGAAGCTTTCTTT.

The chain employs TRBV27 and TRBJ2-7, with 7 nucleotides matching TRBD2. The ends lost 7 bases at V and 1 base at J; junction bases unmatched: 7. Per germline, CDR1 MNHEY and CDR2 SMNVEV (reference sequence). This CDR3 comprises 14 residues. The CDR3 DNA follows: TGTGCCAGCAAGGTGCTCGGGGGGTCCTACGAGCAGTACTTC. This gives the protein CASKVLGGSYEQYF.

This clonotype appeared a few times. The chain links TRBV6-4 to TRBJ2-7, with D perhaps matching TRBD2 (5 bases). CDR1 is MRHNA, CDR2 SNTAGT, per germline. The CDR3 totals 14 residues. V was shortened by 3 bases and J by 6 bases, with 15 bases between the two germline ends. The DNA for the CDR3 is TGTGCCAGCAGTGAATGGCCAGAGGCGGGCGAGCAGTACTTC. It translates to CASSEWPEAGEQYF.

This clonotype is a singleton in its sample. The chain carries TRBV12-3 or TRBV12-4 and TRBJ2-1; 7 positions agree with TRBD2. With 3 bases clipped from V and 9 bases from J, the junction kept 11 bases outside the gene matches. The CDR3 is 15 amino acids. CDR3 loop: CASSFIPGREGEQFF. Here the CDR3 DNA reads TGTGCCAGCAGTTTCATCCCGGGGAGGGAGGGTGAGCAGTTCTTC.

CDR3: CASSGHSGANVLTF. CDR3 nucleotides: TGTGCCAGCAGTGGACACTCTGGGGCCAACGTCCTGACTTTC. The V and J genes are TRBV2 and TRBJ2-6, with no clear D. In germline, CDR1 is SNHLY, CDR2 FYNNEI. The CDR3 covers 14 residues. The germline V and J ends were trimmed by 4 bases and 0 bases, with 4 bases remaining between them.

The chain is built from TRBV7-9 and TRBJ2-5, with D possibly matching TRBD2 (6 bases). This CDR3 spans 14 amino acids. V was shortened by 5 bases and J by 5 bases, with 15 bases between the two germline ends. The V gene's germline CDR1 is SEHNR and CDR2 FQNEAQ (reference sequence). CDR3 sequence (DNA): TGTGCCAGCAGCCGGGACTCACCAAGGGAGACCCAGTACTTC. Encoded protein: CASSRDSPRETQYF.

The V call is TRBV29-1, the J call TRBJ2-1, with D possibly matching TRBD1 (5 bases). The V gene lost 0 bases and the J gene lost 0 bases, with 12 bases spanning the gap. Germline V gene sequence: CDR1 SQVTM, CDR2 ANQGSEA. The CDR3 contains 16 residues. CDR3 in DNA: TGCAGCGTTGAAGATCCAAACAGGAGCTCCTACAATGAGCAGTTCTTC. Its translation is CSVEDPNRSSYNEQFF.

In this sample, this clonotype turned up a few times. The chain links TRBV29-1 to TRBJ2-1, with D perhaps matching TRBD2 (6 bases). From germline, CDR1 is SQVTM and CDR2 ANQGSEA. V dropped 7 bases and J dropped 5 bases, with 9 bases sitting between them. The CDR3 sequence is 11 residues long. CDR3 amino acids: CSGRADNEQFF. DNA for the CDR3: TGCAGCGGGAGGGCCGACAATGAGCAGTTCTTC.

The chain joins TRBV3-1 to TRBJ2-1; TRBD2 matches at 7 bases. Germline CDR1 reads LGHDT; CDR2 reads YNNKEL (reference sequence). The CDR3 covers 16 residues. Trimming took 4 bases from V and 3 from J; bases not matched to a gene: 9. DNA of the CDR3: TGTGCCAGCAGCCGCCTGGGGAGGGGCCGCTACAATGAGCAGTTCTTC. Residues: CASSRLGRGRYNEQFF.

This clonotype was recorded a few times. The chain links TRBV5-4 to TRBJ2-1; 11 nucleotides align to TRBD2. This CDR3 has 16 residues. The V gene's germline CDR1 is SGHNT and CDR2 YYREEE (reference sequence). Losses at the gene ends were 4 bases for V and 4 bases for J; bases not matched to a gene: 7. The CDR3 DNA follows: TGTGCCAGCAGCCTTATAGCGGGAGGGCCTTACAATGAGCAGTTCTTC. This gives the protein CASSLIAGGPYNEQFF.

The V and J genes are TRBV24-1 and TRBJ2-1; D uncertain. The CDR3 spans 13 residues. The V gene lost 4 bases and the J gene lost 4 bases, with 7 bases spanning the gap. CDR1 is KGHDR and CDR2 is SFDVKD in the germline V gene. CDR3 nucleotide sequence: TGTGCCACCAGTGAGGGCCCGTACAATGAGCAGTTCTTC. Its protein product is CATSEGPYNEQFF.